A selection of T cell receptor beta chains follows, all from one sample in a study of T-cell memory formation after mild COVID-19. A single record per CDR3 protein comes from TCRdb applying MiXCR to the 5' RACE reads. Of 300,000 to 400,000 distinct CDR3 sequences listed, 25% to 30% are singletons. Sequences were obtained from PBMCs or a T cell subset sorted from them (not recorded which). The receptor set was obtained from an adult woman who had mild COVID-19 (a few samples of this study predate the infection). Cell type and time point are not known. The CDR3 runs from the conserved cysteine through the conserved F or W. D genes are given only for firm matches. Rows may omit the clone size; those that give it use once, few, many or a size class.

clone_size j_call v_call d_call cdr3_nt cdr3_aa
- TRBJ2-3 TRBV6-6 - TGTGCCAGCAATATGAGGGCCACAGATACGCAGTATTTT CASNMRATDTQYF
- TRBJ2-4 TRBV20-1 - TGCAGTGCTAGAAGGCCGGCTGTGGCCAAAAACATTCAGTACTTC CSARRPAVAKNIQYF
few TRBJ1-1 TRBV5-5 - TGTGCCAGCAGCTTGGCCTATCCCACTGAAGCTTTCTTT CASSLAYPTEAFF
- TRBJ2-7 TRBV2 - TGTGCCAGCAGTCAAGACAGACTTTCCTACGAGCAGTACTTC CASSQDRLSYEQYF
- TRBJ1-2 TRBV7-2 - TGTGCCAGCAGCTTAGGTCAGGGTTTCCCTAACTATGGCTACACCTTC CASSLGQGFPNYGYTF
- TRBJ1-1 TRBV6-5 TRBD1 TGTGCCAGCGGAAAGGGACAGAGCATGAACACTGAAGCTTTCTTT CASGKGQSMNTEAFF
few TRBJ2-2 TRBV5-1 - TGCGCCAGCAGCTTGGCCGGGCTGGTGAACACCGGGGAGCTGTTTTTT CASSLAGLVNTGELFF
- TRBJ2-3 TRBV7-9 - TGTGCCAGCAGCTTAGATCTCCTCAGGGGGGGCCGGACAGATACGCAGTATTTT CASSLDLLRGGRTDTQYF
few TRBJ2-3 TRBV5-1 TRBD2 TGCGCCAGCAGCCGAGGAGGGGGACTAGCAGATGCAGATACGCAGTATTTT CASSRGGGLADADTQYF
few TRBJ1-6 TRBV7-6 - TGTGCCAGCAGCTTATGGGTTTCCAATTCACCCCTCCACTTT CASSLWVSNSPLHF
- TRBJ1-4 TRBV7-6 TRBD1 TGTGCCAGCAGCCACAGGGGGCTGAGTGAAAAACTGTTTTTT CASSHRGLSEKLFF
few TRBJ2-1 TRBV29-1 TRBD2 TGCAGCGTTGTTGGGGGGGGCTCCTACAATGAGCAGTTCTTC CSVVGGGSYNEQFF
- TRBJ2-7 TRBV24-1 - TGTGCCACCAGTGATTCCGGTGGGGCCTACGAGCAGTACTTC CATSDSGGAYEQYF
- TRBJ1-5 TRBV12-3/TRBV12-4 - TGTGCCAGCAGCCCTCCTGGACTCTTCCCCAGCAATCAGCCCCAGCATTTT CASSPPGLFPSNQPQHF
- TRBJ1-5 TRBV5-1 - TGCGCCAGCAGCGGGGGGGCTGGTCAGCCCCAGCATTTT CASSGGAGQPQHF
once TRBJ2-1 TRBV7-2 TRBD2 TGTGCCAGCAGCTTAGCGATAGCGGGAGGTAGCGGGCTCTTC CASSLAIAGGSGLF